This TCR beta chain was captured by sequencing in a study of blood T cell repertoires in COVID-19. Overall study context: Sites across the United States, Italy and Spain contributed samples from acute and convalescent COVID-19.

In the authors' workflow: The assay estimated nucleated cells by amplifying reference gene primers. Produced via immunoSEQ multiplex PCR; TCRdb's table is partial and in-frame only. D and trimming come from the DNA, and the V and J calls and clone size come from that table. The table lists tens of thousands of clones, 80% to 85% of them singletons. Trimming took 4 bases from V and 1 from J, leaving 8 bases between them. This CDR3 spans 15 amino acids. Germline values: CDR1 MNHNY, CDR2 SVGAGI (reference sequence). Seattle patients were enrolled during active infection and followed longitudinally. The TCR sequence derives from a man aged 55 to 70 with COVID-19, enrolled during active disease. The sequenced material came from peripheral blood. The genes are TRBV6-6 and TRBJ2-6; TRBD2 might be the D (5 bases). The CDR3 DNA reads as TGTGCCAGCAGTTTGGACTGGTCTGGGGCCAACGTCCTGACTTTC. Amino acid sequence: CASSLDWSGANVLTF.